This entry describes one T cell receptor beta chain. The target antigen is unknown. This CDR3 is 13 amino acids long. Per germline, CDR1 MDHEN and CDR2 SYDVKM. Trimming took 2 bases from V and 8 from J, leaving 12 bases between them. The data belong to a study of T cell responses to AZD1222 COVID-19 vaccine. The study, taken as a whole, reports: Researchers report vaccine-associated CD4 TCRs spanning spike, with dominance at 160-218 and 743-854. Nearly half of spike-specific TCRs reportedly target variant regions that are unmutated in the B.1.351 and B.1.1.7 variants. Only a handful of AZD1222 recipients, several in all, had baseline seropositivity.

Sequencing was performed with immunoSEQ multiplex PCR; in TCRdb, only in-frame clones are kept and a portion is missing. In the table there are about 85,000 clones, about 90% of which are singletons. The clonotype was recovered from an adult in good health. Sequencing used peripheral blood, obtained on day 0 of MenACWY control vaccination. The chain links TRBV28 to TRBJ1-2, with TRBD1 as a possible D gene (5 bases). CDR3 sequence: CASSLKDNVGYTF. The CDR3 DNA is TGTGCCAGCAGTTTAAAGGACAATGTAGGCTACACCTTC.